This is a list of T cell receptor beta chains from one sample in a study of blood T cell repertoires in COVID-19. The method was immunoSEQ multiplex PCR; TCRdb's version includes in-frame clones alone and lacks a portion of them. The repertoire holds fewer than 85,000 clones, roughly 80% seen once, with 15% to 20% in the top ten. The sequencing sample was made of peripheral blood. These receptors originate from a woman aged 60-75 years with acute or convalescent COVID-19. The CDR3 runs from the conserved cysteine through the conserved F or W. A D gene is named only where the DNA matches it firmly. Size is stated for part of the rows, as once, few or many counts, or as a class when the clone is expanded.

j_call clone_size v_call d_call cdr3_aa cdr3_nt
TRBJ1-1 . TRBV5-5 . CASSLASGNTEAFF TGTGCCAGCAGCTTGGCCAGTGGGAACACTGAAGCTTTCTTT
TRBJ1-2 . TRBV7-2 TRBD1 CASSLGGQGLSGYGYTF TGTGCCAGCAGCTTAGGAGGACAGGGATTAAGCGGCTATGGCTACACCTTC
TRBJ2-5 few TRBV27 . CASQSLGGFQETQYF TGTGCATCCCAAAGCCTTGGCGGATTCCAAGAGACCCAGTACTTC
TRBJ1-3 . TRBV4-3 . CASSQGGFNTIYF TGCGCCAGCAGCCAAGGCGGATTTAACACCATATATTTT
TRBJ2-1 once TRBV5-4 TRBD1 CASSPDRGRSEQFF TGTGCCAGCAGCCCAGACAGGGGGCGCAGTGAGCAGTTCTTC
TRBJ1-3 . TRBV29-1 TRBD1 CSVVYRGSSGNTIYF TGCAGCGTTGTATACAGGGGAAGCTCTGGAAACACCATATATTTT
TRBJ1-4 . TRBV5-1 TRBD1 CASSSGQALNEKLFF TGCGCCAGCAGCTCGGGACAGGCCCTTAATGAAAAACTGTTTTTT
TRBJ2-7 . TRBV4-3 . CASSQERFMGTRSYEQYF TGCGCCAGCAGCCAAGAGAGATTTATGGGCACTCGCTCCTACGAGCAGTACTTC
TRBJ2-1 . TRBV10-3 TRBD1 CAISERVGTGVNEQFF TGTGCCATCAGTGAGCGAGTAGGGACAGGGGTTAATGAGCAGTTCTTC
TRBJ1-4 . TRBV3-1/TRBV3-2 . CASSQSLNEKLFF TGTGCCAGCAGCCAGAGCCTCAATGAAAAACTGTTTTTT
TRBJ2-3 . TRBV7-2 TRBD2 CASSLSRTSPDTQYF TGTGCCAGCAGCTTATCCAGGACTAGTCCAGATACGCAGTATTTT
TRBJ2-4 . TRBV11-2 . CASSLGRNAKNIQYF TGTGCCAGCAGCTTAGGGAGGAATGCCAAAAACATTCAGTACTTC
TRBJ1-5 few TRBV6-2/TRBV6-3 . CASSYGQGRGSNQPQHF TGTGCCAGCAGTTACGGGCAGGGGAGGGGTAGCAATCAGCCCCAGCATTTT
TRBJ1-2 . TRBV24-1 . CATSDWGESGYTF TGTGCCACCAGTGATTGGGGGGAGTCGGGCTACACCTTC
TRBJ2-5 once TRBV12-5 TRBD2 CASGPLAGGRETQYF TGTGCTAGTGGCCCCCTAGCGGGGGGGCGGGAGACCCAGTACTTC
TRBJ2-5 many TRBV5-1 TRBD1 CASNWGQGDQETQYF TGCGCCAGCAACTGGGGACAGGGGGACCAAGAGACCCAGTACTTC
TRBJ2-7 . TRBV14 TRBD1 CASSHTYRGPYEQYF TGTGCCAGCAGCCACACCTACAGGGGCCCCTACGAGCAGTACTTC
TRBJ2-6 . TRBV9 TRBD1 CASSVPTGDGANVLTF TGTGCCAGCAGCGTACCAACAGGGGATGGGGCCAACGTCCTGACTTTC
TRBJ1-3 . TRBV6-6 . CASSYETGSGNTIYF TGTGCCAGCAGTTACGAGACGGGCTCTGGAAACACCATATATTTT
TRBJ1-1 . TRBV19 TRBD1 CASSLQGGNTEAFF TGTGCCAGTAGTTTACAGGGGGGGAACACTGAAGCTTTCTTT
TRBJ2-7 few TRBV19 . CASSNEGAYEQYF TGTGCCAGTAGCAATGAGGGGGCCTACGAGCAGTACTTC
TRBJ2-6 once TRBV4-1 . CASSQEPIGSGANVLTF TGCGCCAGCAGCCAAGAGCCTATCGGCTCTGGGGCCAACGTCCTGACTTTC
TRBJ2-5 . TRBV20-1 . CSASRTNYPQETQYF TGCAGTGCTAGTCGGACTAACTACCCCCAAGAGACCCAGTACTTC
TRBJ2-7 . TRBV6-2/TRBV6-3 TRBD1 CASSVDRGTGQYF TGTGCCAGCAGTGTGGACAGGGGAACGGGGCAGTACTTC
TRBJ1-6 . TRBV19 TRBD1 CASSIDATGGNSPLHF TGTGCCAGTAGTATAGATGCGACAGGGGGTAATTCACCCCTCCACTTT
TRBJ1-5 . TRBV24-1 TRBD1 CAIQGAASNQPQHF TGTGCCATTCAGGGGGCGGCCAGCAATCAGCCCCAGCATTTT
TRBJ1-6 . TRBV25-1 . CASSEFNPLVEGNSPLHF TGTGCCAGCAGTGAATTTAACCCGTTAGTCGAGGGAAATTCACCCCTCCACTTT
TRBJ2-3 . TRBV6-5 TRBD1 CASKGTGGTDTQYF TGTGCCAGCAAAGGGACAGGGGGCACAGATACGCAGTATTTT
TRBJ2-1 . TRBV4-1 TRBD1 CASSQPGQGPSNEQFF TGCGCCAGCAGCCAACCGGGACAGGGTCCTAGCAATGAGCAGTTCTTC
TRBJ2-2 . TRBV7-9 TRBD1 CASSLTGVTGELFF TGTGCCAGCAGCTTAACAGGGGTCACCGGGGAGCTGTTTTTT
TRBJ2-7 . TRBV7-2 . CASSLSGEKSREYF TGTGCCAGCAGCTTATCAGGGGAGAAGTCAAGGGAGTACTTC
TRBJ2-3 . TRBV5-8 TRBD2 CASSSFGTSGGVSTDTQYF TGTGCCAGCAGCTCCTTCGGGACTAGCGGGGGGGTAAGCACAGATACGCAGTATTTT
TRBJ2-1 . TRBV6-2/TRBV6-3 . CASSRKRQGLMPNEQFF TGTGCCAGCAGCAGGAAGAGACAGGGACTTATGCCCAATGAGCAGTTCTTC
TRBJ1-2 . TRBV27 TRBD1 CASRSDRVFGYTF TGTGCCAGCAGGTCGGACAGGGTTTTCGGCTACACCTTC